A selection of T cell receptor beta chains follows, all from one sample in a study of spatial heterogeneity in lung cancer. TCRdb processed the 5' RACE reads anew with MiXCR; each CDR3 protein has one entry. The repertoire has roughly 60,000 distinct CDR3 sequences, about 8% of them found once; the top ten carry less than 15%. The starting material was PBMCs, obtained at surgery. The receptors shown here come from a female donor with early-stage non-small cell lung cancer. CDR3s include the opening cysteine and the closing phenylalanine or tryptophan. Each record gives: J gene, clone size, V gene, D gene, CDR3 DNA, CDR3 protein. D genes are given only for firm matches. Size is omitted from some rows. Given values are once, few, many or a class for expanded clones.

j_call: TRBJ2-5; clone_size: many; v_call: TRBV7-2; d_call: TRBD1; cdr3_nt: TGTGCCAGCAGCTTAGGCAGGGGGCAAGAGACCCAGTACTTC; cdr3_aa: CASSLGRGQETQYF
j_call: TRBJ2-3; clone_size: few; v_call: TRBV5-6; d_call: -; cdr3_nt: TGTGCCAGCAGCTCCCCGGGGTCCGCGCTGTGGCCGAATCCAGATACGCAGTATTTT; cdr3_aa: CASSSPGSALWPNPDTQYF
j_call: TRBJ1-2; clone_size: many; v_call: TRBV12-3/TRBV12-4; d_call: TRBD1; cdr3_nt: TGTGCCAGCAGGCCCACAGGGGGGGCTTATGGCTACACCTTC; cdr3_aa: CASRPTGGAYGYTF
j_call: TRBJ2-3; clone_size: many; v_call: TRBV10-1; d_call: -; cdr3_nt: TGCGCCAGCAGTGAGTCGACGGGGCTCACAGATACGCAGTATTTT; cdr3_aa: CASSESTGLTDTQYF
j_call: TRBJ1-1; clone_size: few; v_call: TRBV4-1; d_call: -; cdr3_nt: TGCGCCAGCAGCCTATCCCGGGAGGGGGACACTGAAGCTTTCTTT; cdr3_aa: CASSLSREGDTEAFF
j_call: TRBJ2-3; clone_size: many; v_call: TRBV14; d_call: -; cdr3_nt: TGTGCCAGCAGCCAAGATGGGACTCTTAGCACAGATACGCAGTATTTT; cdr3_aa: CASSQDGTLSTDTQYF
j_call: TRBJ1-1; clone_size: -; v_call: TRBV6-5; d_call: TRBD1; cdr3_nt: TGTGCCAGCAAGGGGGCAGACAGCACTGAAGCTTTCTTT; cdr3_aa: CASKGADSTEAFF
j_call: TRBJ2-3; clone_size: many; v_call: TRBV12-3/TRBV12-4; d_call: TRBD2; cdr3_nt: TGTGCCAGCAGTTCGGGGGGACCTACGCAGTATTTT; cdr3_aa: CASSSGGPTQYF
j_call: TRBJ2-3; clone_size: many; v_call: TRBV28; d_call: -; cdr3_nt: TGTGCCAGCAGTTTCGCAGGGAGCACAGATACGCAGTATTTT; cdr3_aa: CASSFAGSTDTQYF
j_call: TRBJ1-1; clone_size: many; v_call: TRBV7-9; d_call: -; cdr3_nt: TGTGCCAGCAGCTCAGACGGTTACACTGAAGCTTTCTTT; cdr3_aa: CASSSDGYTEAFF
j_call: TRBJ2-5; clone_size: -; v_call: TRBV7-2; d_call: TRBD2; cdr3_nt: TGTGCCAGCAGCCTAAGGTCTAGCGGGGGGTCAAAAGAGACCCAGTACTTC; cdr3_aa: CASSLRSSGGSKETQYF
j_call: TRBJ2-5; clone_size: few; v_call: TRBV11-1; d_call: TRBD1; cdr3_nt: TGTGCCAGCAGACAGGGGCAGGAGACCCAGTACTTC; cdr3_aa: CASRQGQETQYF
j_call: TRBJ2-2; clone_size: few; v_call: TRBV29-1; d_call: TRBD1; cdr3_nt: TGCAGCCGTTTAGGGACAGGCAACACCGGGGAGCTGTTTTTT; cdr3_aa: CSRLGTGNTGELFF
j_call: TRBJ2-2; clone_size: -; v_call: TRBV5-1; d_call: -; cdr3_nt: TGCGCCAGCAGTGATCAGGGCCGCACCGGGGAGCTGTTTTTT; cdr3_aa: CASSDQGRTGELFF
j_call: TRBJ1-1; clone_size: -; v_call: TRBV12-3/TRBV12-4; d_call: -; cdr3_nt: TGTGCCAGCAGTTTATTCGCAAGGACTGAAGCTTTCTTT; cdr3_aa: CASSLFARTEAFF
j_call: TRBJ2-1; clone_size: many; v_call: TRBV20-1; d_call: TRBD1; cdr3_nt: TGCAGTGCTAGAGTTCTAGGACAGGGTCCAAACAATGTACAGTTCTTC; cdr3_aa: CSARVLGQGPNNVQFF
j_call: TRBJ1-5; clone_size: few; v_call: TRBV27; d_call: TRBD1; cdr3_nt: TGTGCCAGCAGTTTTACAGGGGGAAGCAATCAGCCCCAGCATTTT; cdr3_aa: CASSFTGGSNQPQHF
j_call: TRBJ2-3; clone_size: many; v_call: TRBV5-1; d_call: TRBD1; cdr3_nt: TGCGCCAGCAGCTTTCGGCCAGGGGGCGCAGATACGCAGTATTTT; cdr3_aa: CASSFRPGGADTQYF
j_call: TRBJ2-5; clone_size: -; v_call: TRBV5-1; d_call: TRBD2; cdr3_nt: TGCGCCAGCAGCTTGGCAGAGGGACTAGCGGGGAGCCAAGAGACCCAGTACTTC; cdr3_aa: CASSLAEGLAGSQETQYF
j_call: TRBJ2-5; clone_size: few; v_call: TRBV6-5; d_call: -; cdr3_nt: TGTGCCAGCAGTTCCGGGCCTATCCAAGAGACCCAGTACTTC; cdr3_aa: CASSSGPIQETQYF
j_call: TRBJ2-3; clone_size: -; v_call: TRBV7-9; d_call: -; cdr3_nt: TGTGCCAGCAGCCCCGGGACTGGAGGGGATACGCAGTATTTT; cdr3_aa: CASSPGTGGDTQYF
j_call: TRBJ1-6; clone_size: -; v_call: TRBV7-2; d_call: TRBD1; cdr3_nt: TGTGCCAGCAGCCCTGGACAGGGGAGCTCCTATAATTCACCCCTCCACTTT; cdr3_aa: CASSPGQGSSYNSPLHF
j_call: TRBJ1-4; clone_size: many; v_call: TRBV5-1; d_call: -; cdr3_nt: TGCGCCAGCAGCTTGGGCGGGGCAGGGGCGACTAATGAAAAACTGTTTTTT; cdr3_aa: CASSLGGAGATNEKLFF
j_call: TRBJ2-3; clone_size: once; v_call: TRBV11-3; d_call: -; cdr3_nt: TGTGCCAGCAGCTTGACCGCAGCCGTGCAGTATTTT; cdr3_aa: CASSLTAAVQYF
j_call: TRBJ2-1; clone_size: many; v_call: TRBV6-2/TRBV6-3; d_call: -; cdr3_nt: TGTGCCAGCAGGTACTTAGCGGAGGGCTCCTACAATGAGCAGTTCTTC; cdr3_aa: CASRYLAEGSYNEQFF
j_call: TRBJ1-5; clone_size: -; v_call: TRBV7-2; d_call: -; cdr3_nt: TGTGCCAGCAGCCCCGACAACAATCAGCCCCAGCATTTT; cdr3_aa: CASSPDNNQPQHF
j_call: TRBJ1-4; clone_size: few; v_call: TRBV10-2; d_call: -; cdr3_nt: TGCGCCAGCCCCCCGAGGGTGTTTTTT; cdr3_aa: CASPPRVFF
j_call: TRBJ1-5; clone_size: once; v_call: TRBV20-1; d_call: TRBD1; cdr3_nt: TGCAGTGCTAGTGCGACAGGGACGGGGATAGGCAATCAGCCCCAGCATTTT; cdr3_aa: CSASATGTGIGNQPQHF
j_call: TRBJ2-4; clone_size: many; v_call: TRBV10-3; d_call: TRBD2; cdr3_nt: TGTGCCATCAGTGAAGGGGTGGCTAGCGGAAACATTCAGTACTTC; cdr3_aa: CAISEGVASGNIQYF
j_call: TRBJ1-2; clone_size: few; v_call: TRBV10-3; d_call: TRBD1; cdr3_nt: TGTGCCATCAGTGACTTGGACAGGGGAGACAACTATGGCTACACCTTC; cdr3_aa: CAISDLDRGDNYGYTF
j_call: TRBJ2-3; clone_size: many; v_call: TRBV6-5; d_call: TRBD2; cdr3_nt: TGTGCCAGCAGGCGGGAGAGGGGCACAGATACGCAGTATTTT; cdr3_aa: CASRRERGTDTQYF
j_call: TRBJ2-5; clone_size: -; v_call: TRBV3-1; d_call: -; cdr3_nt: TGTGCCAGCAGCCACGACAGTAAAGAGACCCAGTACTTC; cdr3_aa: CASSHDSKETQYF
j_call: TRBJ2-2; clone_size: few; v_call: TRBV4-1; d_call: -; cdr3_nt: TGCGCCAGCAGCTCCCGGCGGGTCACCGGGGAGCTGTTTTTT; cdr3_aa: CASSSRRVTGELFF
j_call: TRBJ2-1; clone_size: once; v_call: TRBV5-1; d_call: TRBD2; cdr3_nt: TGCGCCAGCAGCTTGGGTCTAGCGGGAGAGGGAGAGTTCTTC; cdr3_aa: CASSLGLAGEGEFF
j_call: TRBJ2-2; clone_size: medium-sized; v_call: TRBV3-1; d_call: -; cdr3_nt: TGTGCCAGCAGCCAAGTGGCCGGGGACACCGGGGAGCTGTTTTTT; cdr3_aa: CASSQVAGDTGELFF
j_call: TRBJ1-3; clone_size: -; v_call: TRBV9; d_call: -; cdr3_nt: TGTGCCAGCAGCGAAGGGGCAATTCGTAGAAACACCATATATTTT; cdr3_aa: CASSEGAIRRNTIYF
j_call: TRBJ2-2; clone_size: -; v_call: TRBV18; d_call: -; cdr3_nt: TGTGCCAGCTCACCACCCAGCTCCGGGGAGCTGTTTTTT; cdr3_aa: CASSPPSSGELFF
j_call: TRBJ2-4; clone_size: -; v_call: TRBV7-3; d_call: TRBD2; cdr3_nt: TGTGCCAGCAGCTTAACGGGAGGGCACGAAAACATTCAGTACTTC; cdr3_aa: CASSLTGGHENIQYF
j_call: TRBJ2-7; clone_size: -; v_call: TRBV6-5; d_call: -; cdr3_nt: TGTGCCAGCGGTTCCGAGACGACACCACACGAGCAGTACTTC; cdr3_aa: CASGSETTPHEQYF
j_call: TRBJ1-2; clone_size: few; v_call: TRBV20-1; d_call: -; cdr3_nt: TGCAGTGCCCAACGCACAGGGAACTATGGCTACACCTTC; cdr3_aa: CSAQRTGNYGYTF
j_call: TRBJ1-2; clone_size: many; v_call: TRBV7-2; d_call: -; cdr3_nt: TGTGCCAGCAGCTCCCCTAACCGGTTCTATGGCTACACCTTC; cdr3_aa: CASSSPNRFYGYTF
j_call: TRBJ1-1; clone_size: -; v_call: TRBV18; d_call: -; cdr3_nt: TGTGCCAGCTCACCAGGGGCAGGGACTGAAGCTTTCTTT; cdr3_aa: CASSPGAGTEAFF
j_call: TRBJ2-2; clone_size: few; v_call: TRBV9; d_call: -; cdr3_nt: TGTGCCAGCAGCGTAGTTGGCATCGGCGGGGAGCTGTTTTTT; cdr3_aa: CASSVVGIGGELFF
j_call: TRBJ1-2; clone_size: many; v_call: TRBV9; d_call: -; cdr3_nt: TGTGCCAGCAGCGTAGCTGGAACAGCCTCATATGGCTACACCTTC; cdr3_aa: CASSVAGTASYGYTF
j_call: TRBJ2-1; clone_size: -; v_call: TRBV6-1; d_call: -; cdr3_nt: TGTGCCAGCAGTGGCCAACGGGCGGGGGCAAGAGAGCAGTTCTTC; cdr3_aa: CASSGQRAGAREQFF
j_call: TRBJ2-1; clone_size: few; v_call: TRBV2; d_call: -; cdr3_nt: TGTGCCAGCAGAGAACAGGTAGTCTCCTACAATGAGCAGTTCTTC; cdr3_aa: CASREQVVSYNEQFF
j_call: TRBJ2-3; clone_size: many; v_call: TRBV6-5; d_call: TRBD1; cdr3_nt: TGTGCCAGCAGTAAACAGGGGGCCGGGACAGATACGCAGTATTTT; cdr3_aa: CASSKQGAGTDTQYF
j_call: TRBJ2-5; clone_size: -; v_call: TRBV12-3/TRBV12-4; d_call: -; cdr3_nt: TGTGCCAGCAGTCCCCGGACTTGGGGGGAGACCCAGTACTTC; cdr3_aa: CASSPRTWGETQYF
j_call: TRBJ1-6; clone_size: few; v_call: TRBV20-1; d_call: TRBD1; cdr3_nt: TGCAGTGCTAGAGAAGGGGGCAAAAATTCACCCCTCCACTTT; cdr3_aa: CSAREGGKNSPLHF
j_call: TRBJ2-2; clone_size: few; v_call: TRBV12-3/TRBV12-4; d_call: -; cdr3_nt: TGTGCCAGCAGCCTAAACCCGAACACCGGGGAGCTGTTTTTT; cdr3_aa: CASSLNPNTGELFF